Following are 8 T cell receptor beta chains from one sample sequenced in a study of ipilimumab plus nivolumab after autologous stem cell transplantation. Using immunoSEQ multiplex PCR, the repertoire was profiled, and TCRdb retains in-frame clones only, with some absent. The repertoire holds 15,000 to 20,000 clones, with approximately 71% as singletons. Specimen: PBMCs, collected in a trial of ipilimumab plus nivolumab as post-transplant consolidation. The receptors shown here come from a male donor with diffuse large B-cell lymphoma.

In this sample, this clone turned up once. This chain connects TRBV11-3 to TRBJ1-4; TRBD1 aligns across 8 bases. Germline V lookup: CDR1 SGHNT, CDR2 YENEEA. This CDR3 region has 15 residues. Trimming removed 6 bases from V and 3 bases from J; junction bases left unmatched: 6. The CDR3 region has the DNA TGTGCCAGCAGTTCCCAGGGGGCGGCTAATGAAAAACTGTTTTTT. Its protein product is CASSSQGAANEKLFF.

The CDR3 sequence is CASSIDIGSTDTQYF. As DNA, the CDR3 is TGTGCCAGTAGTATAGATATCGGTTCCACAGATACGCAGTATTTT. The V gene is TRBV19, the J gene TRBJ2-3; D unresolved. The CDR3 is 15 amino acids. V shed 0 bases and J shed 2 bases, with 9 bases lying between them. CDR1 and CDR2 (germline): LNHDA, SQIVND (reference sequence).

The chain carries TRBV2 and TRBJ2-7, with 7 bases fitting TRBD1. The length of the CDR3 is 14 residues. With V trimmed by 3 bases and J by 4 bases, 6 bases remained unmatched. CDR1 and CDR2 (germline): SNHLY, FYNNEI. Here the CDR3 DNA reads TGTGCCAGCAGTGATGGGGACAGATTATACGAGCAGTACTTC. Protein sequence: CASSDGDRLYEQYF. Complete variable domain (other parts from reference TRBV2 and TRBJ2-7): EPEVTQTPSHQVTQMGQEVILRCVPISNHLYFYWYRQILGQKVEFLVSFYNNEISEKSEIFDDQFSVERPDGSNFTLKIRSTKLEDSAMYFCASSDGDRLYEQYFGPGTRLTVT.

The rearrangement links TRBV9 to TRBJ1-6; TRBD1 matches 7 bases. CDR1 is SGDLS, CDR2 YYNGEE, per germline. This CDR3 has 17 residues. V was clipped by 2 bases and J by 0 bases; unmatched bases: 5. The CDR3 coding sequence is TGTGCCAGCAGCGTTGGGGGACAGAGCTCCTATAATTCACCCCTCCACTTT. It yields the protein CASSVGGQSSYNSPLHF.

This chain uses TRBV18 with TRBJ2-7; no firm D call. V was cut by 1 base and J by 5 bases, with 6 bases left in between. Germline V CDR1 and CDR2: KGHSH, LQKENI. The CDR3 is 12 residues long. The CDR3 loop is CASSPQQNEQYF. CDR3 in DNA: TGTGCCAGCTCACCACAGCAAAACGAGCAGTACTTC.

This clone was detected a few times. The rearrangement links TRBV4-2 to TRBJ1-1, with TRBD1 identical over 7 bases. CDR1 is LGHNA and CDR2 is YNFKEQ in the germline V gene. There are 15 residues in the CDR3. V shed 4 bases and J 6 bases; nucleotides not matched to a gene: 11. CDR3 coding DNA: TGTGCCAGCAGCCGTCATCCAGGGGGGGGAGCTGAAGCTTTCTTT. Translating gives CASSRHPGGGAEAFF.

This rearrangement joins TRBV20-1 to TRBJ2-1; D ambiguous. This CDR3 comprises 11 residues. The V gene's germline CDR1 is DFQATT and CDR2 SNEGSKA (reference sequence). Trimming removed 5 bases at V and 5 bases at J, with 7 bases between. CDR3 sequence reads: CSARRDNEQFF. CDR3 sequence (DNA): TGCAGTGCTCGGAGAGACAATGAGCAGTTCTTC.

This sequence joins TRBV27 and TRBJ1-1, with a tentative D call TRBD1 (6 bases). The CDR3 extends over 16 amino acids. Per the germline V gene, CDR1 is MNHEY and CDR2 is SMNVEV (reference sequence). V was shortened by 1 base and J by 0 bases, with 12 bases between the two germline ends. The CDR3 spells CASSLYGGYMNTEAFF. The CDR3 nucleotides are TGTGCCAGCAGTTTATATGGGGGCTACATGAACACTGAAGCTTTCTTT.